The 27 T cell receptor beta chains reported below all come from one sample, sequenced in a study of blood T cell repertoires in COVID-19. Assay used: immunoSEQ multiplex PCR; TCRdb lists only in-frame clones, some missing. The profile shows about 670,000 clones, approximately 90% of them singletons. The specimen was peripheral blood. These receptors all stem from a woman aged 18-35 years with acute or convalescent COVID-19.

V is TRBV6-5 and J is TRBJ1-5; D remains unclear. V lost 8 bases, J lost 2 bases, and 13 bases lay in between. This CDR3 region has 14 residues. Germline CDR1 and CDR2: MNHEY and SVGAGI. The CDR3 sequence is CASRKEGGNQPQHF. The CDR3 coding sequence is TGTGCCAGCCGGAAGGAGGGAGGCAATCAGCCCCAGCATTTT.

The chain couples TRBV4-1 to TRBJ2-7; a weak D match, TRBD2 (5 bases). The CDR3 extends over 13 amino acids. Trimming left V 5 bases short and J 0 bases short, with 8 bases between. The germline gives CDR1 MGHRA, CDR2 YSYEKL. CDR3 nucleotide sequence: TGCGCCAGCAGCACAGCGGTCTCCTACGAGCAGTACTTC. The encoded protein is CASSTAVSYEQYF.

V and J are TRBV30 and TRBJ1-4, with D tentatively TRBD1 (5 bases). The CDR3 loop spans 17 amino acids. The germline V gene has CDR1 GTSNPN and CDR2 SVGIG (reference sequence). Trimming took 1 base from V and 8 from J, leaving 23 bases between them. The DNA of the CDR3 is TGTGCCTGGAGTGCGTACATTTGGGCCTTCAAGGGGGAAAAACTGTTTTTT. This gives the protein CAWSAYIWAFKGEKLFF.

Remarks on this clone: The sample has other DNA sequences that encode this CDR3 too. V and J are TRBV6-5 and TRBJ1-2; D may be TRBD1 (6 bases). CDR1 MNHEY and CDR2 SVGAGI come from the germline V gene. The ends were cut back, 2 bases at V and 2 bases at J, with 6 bases in the middle. This CDR3 is built from 13 residues. The CDR3 loop reads CASSYGQNYGYTF. In DNA form, the CDR3 reads TGTGCCAGCAGTTACGGACAGAACTATGGCTACACCTTC.

The chain links TRBV19 to TRBJ2-1; 8 positions agree with TRBD2. V was pared by 2 bases and J by 7 bases, with 13 bases of the junction left unmatched. The germline CDR1 and CDR2 sequences are LNHDA and SQIVND (reference sequence). The CDR3 runs 17 residues. The CDR3 is CASSISGLDRGGNEQFF. CDR3 in DNA: TGTGCCAGTAGTATAAGCGGGCTCGATCGGGGGGGTAATGAGCAGTTCTTC.

CDR3 coding DNA: TGCGCCAGCAGCCGGACTCCGGGGACAGGGAACACTGAAGCTTTCTTT. Its translation is CASSRTPGTGNTEAFF. J is TRBJ1-1 and V is TRBV4-1; 8 nucleotides match TRBD1. Germline-derived CDR1 and CDR2 are MGHRA and YSYEKL. This CDR3 comprises 16 residues. V was pared by 4 bases and J by 1 base, with 8 bases of the junction left unmatched.

The rearrangement uses TRBV19 and TRBJ1-1; D call uncertain. Per germline, CDR1 LNHDA and CDR2 SQIVND (reference sequence). The CDR3 loop spans 13 amino acids. Trimming took 7 bases from V and 2 from J, leaving 11 bases between them. As DNA, the CDR3 is TGTGCCAGTACCCGAGGGCCAAACACTGAAGCTTTCTTT. It translates to CASTRGPNTEAFF.

The chain employs TRBV12-3 or TRBV12-4 and TRBJ1-6; no clear D. There are 13 residues in the CDR3. Trimming removed 7 bases from V and 11 bases from J, with 15 bases in between. DNA for the CDR3: TGTGCCAGCACTTGGCAGGAGGTGCCACCCCTCCACTTT. It is translated as CASTWQEVPPLHF.

The chain is built from TRBV12-3 or TRBV12-4 and TRBJ2-7, with TRBD1 identical over 7 bases. This CDR3 is built from 13 residues. Trimming removed 1 base from V and 6 bases from J; junction bases left unmatched: 3. The CDR3 loop is CASSLGQGIEQYF. The CDR3 DNA sequence: TGTGCCAGCAGTTTAGGACAGGGTATCGAGCAGTACTTC.

The chain recombines TRBV7-4 with TRBJ2-2, with 14 bases aligning to TRBD2. V gave up 5 bases and J gave up 0 bases; unmatched junction bases: 5. The CDR3 has 18 amino acids. Germline values: CDR1 SGHVT, CDR2 SQSDAQ. The CDR3 region has the DNA TGTGCCAGCAGCCCCCGACTAGCGGGGGGGACGAACACCGGGGAGCTGTTTTTT. Residues: CASSPRLAGGTNTGELFF.

The chain is built from TRBV5-1 and TRBJ1-1; a possible D gene is TRBD1 (5 bases). Germline V CDR1 and CDR2: SGHRS, YFSETQ. The ends were cut back, 5 bases at V and 6 bases at J, with 11 bases in the middle. This CDR3 is 12 amino acids long. The CDR3 sequence is CASRGEGSEAFF. CDR3 DNA sequence: TGCGCCAGCAGGGGGGAGGGCTCTGAAGCTTTCTTT.

This clone appeared a few times. The chain combines TRBV5-4 with TRBJ2-6; 10 nucleotides line up with TRBD2. CDR3 size: 17 residues. V was clipped by 0 bases and J by 0 bases; unmatched bases: 0. CDR1 SGHNT and CDR2 YYREEE come from the germline V gene (reference sequence). The CDR3 DNA is TGTGCCAGCAGCTTGGGGACTAGCGGCTCTGGGGCCAACGTCCTGACTTTC. It is translated as CASSLGTSGSGANVLTF.

This rearrangement joins TRBV19 to TRBJ1-1; 7 positions agree with TRBD1. The CDR3 sequence is 13 residues long. Germline CDR1 LNHDA, CDR2 SQIVND (reference sequence). With V trimmed by 5 bases and J by 4 bases, 4 bases remained unmatched. CDR3 bases: TGTGCCAGTAGTCTAGGGACAGTCACTGAAGCTTTCTTT. Its translation: CASSLGTVTEAFF.

The chain uses TRBV9 and TRBJ2-7, with a weak D call TRBD1 (6 bases). V lost 4 bases, J lost 0 bases, and 11 bases lay in between. The CDR3 is 14 amino acids. Germline values: CDR1 SGDLS, CDR2 YYNGEE. The CDR3 loop is CASSMGQSSYEQYF. The CDR3 DNA sequence: TGTGCCAGCAGCATGGGACAAAGCTCCTACGAGCAGTACTTC.

The rearrangement joins TRBV5-4 to TRBJ2-2, with 12 bases aligning to TRBD2. From germline, CDR1 is SGHNT and CDR2 YYREEE (reference sequence). V trimming: 0 bases; J trimming: 0 bases; junction bases outside the gene matches: 3. This CDR3 has 18 amino acids. CDR3 coding DNA: TGTGCCAGCAGCTTGGGAACTAGCGGGGGGCCGAACACCGGGGAGCTGTTTTTT. This sequence encodes CASSLGTSGGPNTGELFF. Full variable domain (remainder filled in from reference TRBV5-4 and TRBJ2-2): ETGVTQSPTHLIKTRGQQVTLRCSSQSGHNTVSWYQQALGQGPQFIFQYYREEENGRGNFPPRFSGLQFPNYSSELNVNALELDDSALYLCASSLGTSGGPNTGELFFGEGSRLTVL.

The CDR3 DNA is TGTGCCAGCAGACGGCCGGGGGGGTTGAACACTGAAGCTTTCTTT. Its translation: CASRRPGGLNTEAFF. V usage is TRBV5-4 and J usage is TRBJ1-1; the D gene is possibly TRBD1 (5 bases). Germline V gene data show CDR1 as SGHNT and CDR2 as YYREEE (reference sequence). This CDR3 has 15 residues. Trimming cost V 5 bases and J 0 bases, with 14 bases left between them.

The rearrangement uses TRBV6-5 and TRBJ1-2; D ambiguous. This CDR3 has 9 residues. Germline V gene lookup returns CDR1 MNHEY and CDR2 SVGAGI. Trimming took 10 bases from V and 5 from J, leaving 5 bases between them. The CDR3 is CATKYGYTF. The CDR3, as DNA: TGTGCCACCAAATATGGCTACACCTTC.

The genes are TRBV7-7 and TRBJ2-1; D is possibly TRBD2 (6 bases). The CDR3 contains 16 residues. Germline V gives CDR1 SSHAT, CDR2 FNYEAQ (reference sequence). V lost 6 bases and J lost 0, with 15 bases in between. CDR3 nucleotide sequence: TGTGCCAGCAGTCATCAGCGGGCGAGCTCCTACAATGAGCAGTTCTTC. Translation gives CASSHQRASSYNEQFF. Supplemented by reference TRBV7-7 and TRBJ2-1, the full variable domain reads GAGVSQSPRYKVTKRGQDVTLRCDPISSHATLYWYQQALGQGPEFLTYFNYEAQPDKSGLPSDRFSAERPEGSISTLTIQRTEQRDSAMYRCASSHQRASSYNEQFFGPGTRLTVL.

The chain is built from TRBV11-2 and TRBJ2-7; no clear D gene. Germline V lookup: CDR1 SGHAT, CDR2 FQNNGV. The CDR3 covers 14 residues. Trimming left V 0 bases short and J 2 bases short, with 8 bases between. This CDR3 is CASSLDLSAYEQYF. CDR3 bases: TGTGCCAGCAGCTTAGATTTGAGCGCCTACGAGCAGTACTTC.

The V call is TRBV6-6, the J call TRBJ1-6, with D perhaps TRBD1 (6 bases). The CDR3 extends over 15 amino acids. The germline V and J ends were trimmed by 2 bases and 4 bases, with 9 bases remaining between them. Germline CDR1 and CDR2: MNHNY and SVGAGI (reference sequence). This chain's CDR3 is CASSYGTPYNSPLHF. The DNA for the CDR3 is TGTGCCAGCAGTTACGGGACACCGTATAATTCACCCCTCCACTTT.

This clone showed up just once. This sequence joins TRBV18 and TRBJ1-5; D is possibly TRBD1 (6 bases). CDR3 length: 14 residues. CDR1 and CDR2 from the germline V gene are KGHSH and LQKENI. Trimming took off 3 bases at V and 9 bases at J, with 15 bases between the two ends. The CDR3, as DNA: TGTGCCAGCTCACCGGGAGGGGGATCATGGCCCCAGCATTTT. It specifies CASSPGGGSWPQHF.

The gene calls are TRBV7-2 and TRBJ1-2, with D unclear. CDR1 SGHTA and CDR2 FQGNSA come from the germline V gene. The length of the CDR3 is 15 residues. Trimming shortened V by 5 bases and J by 4 bases, and 17 bases separated the two germline ends. The CDR3 protein is CASSPTMAAGYGYTF. Here the CDR3 DNA reads TGTGCCAGCAGCCCTACGATGGCAGCGGGCTATGGCTACACCTTC.

V usage is TRBV7-7 and J usage is TRBJ1-1, with no clear D. The CDR3 covers 13 residues. Germline values: CDR1 SSHAT, CDR2 FNYEAQ (reference sequence). V dropped 1 base and J dropped 1 base, with 4 bases sitting between them. The CDR3 region has the DNA TGTGCCAGCAGCTTAGTCAGGAACACTGAAGCTTTCTTT. Its protein product is CASSLVRNTEAFF.

The chain links TRBV2 to TRBJ2-2; no reliable D call. This CDR3 comprises 12 residues. Germline-derived CDR1 and CDR2 are SNHLY and FYNNEI. Between the trimmed V and J ends, which lost 7 bases and 5 bases, there was a span of 8 bases. The CDR3 region is CASTVSTGELFF. CDR3 sequence (DNA): TGTGCCAGCACGGTATCAACCGGGGAGCTGTTTTTT.

This sequence joins TRBV21-1 and TRBJ1-1; TRBD1 is the table's D call, not checked against the DNA. TRBV21-1 is a recognized pseudogene. The CDR3 consists of 14 residues. Here the CDR3 reads CASSSGQGNTEAFF. The CDR3 DNA reads as TGTGCCAGCAGCAGCGGACAGGGGAACACTGAAGCCTTCTTT.

V is TRBV6-5 and J is TRBJ1-2, with 7 nucleotides matching TRBD1. V trimming: 6 bases; J trimming: 4 bases; junction bases outside the gene matches: 11. The CDR3 is 15 amino acids. Germline V lookup: CDR1 MNHEY, CDR2 SVGAGI. The CDR3 DNA sequence: TGTGCCAGCAGCTGGGACAGCCAAACGCCCTATGGCTACACCTTC. This sequence encodes CASSWDSQTPYGYTF.

The chain employs TRBV2 and TRBJ1-2; 7 nucleotides agree with TRBD1. The CDR3 is made up of 14 amino acids. The V gene's germline CDR1 is SNHLY and CDR2 FYNNEI. V shed 5 bases and J 4 bases; nucleotides not matched to a gene: 7. The chain's CDR3 is CASSRQGSFYGYTF. CDR3 sequence (DNA): TGTGCCAGCAGTAGACAGGGATCTTTCTATGGCTACACCTTC.